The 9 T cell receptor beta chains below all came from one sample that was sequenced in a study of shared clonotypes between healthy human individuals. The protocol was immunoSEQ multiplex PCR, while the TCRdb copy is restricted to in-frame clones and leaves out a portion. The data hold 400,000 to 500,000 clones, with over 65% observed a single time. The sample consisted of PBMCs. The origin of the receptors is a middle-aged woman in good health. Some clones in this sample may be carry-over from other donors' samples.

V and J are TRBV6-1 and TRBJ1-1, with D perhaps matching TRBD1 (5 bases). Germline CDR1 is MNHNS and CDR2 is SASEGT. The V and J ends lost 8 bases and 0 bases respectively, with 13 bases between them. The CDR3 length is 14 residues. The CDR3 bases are TGTGCCAGCTTTAGGGGCAACATGAACACTGAAGCTTTCTTT. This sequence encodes CASFRGNMNTEAFF.

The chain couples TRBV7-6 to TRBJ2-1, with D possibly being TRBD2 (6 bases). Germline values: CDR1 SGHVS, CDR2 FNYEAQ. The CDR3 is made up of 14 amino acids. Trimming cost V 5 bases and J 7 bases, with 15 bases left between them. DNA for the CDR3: TGTGCCAGCAGCCCCCCGGGTAGCGGAAATGAGCAGTTCTTC. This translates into CASSPPGSGNEQFF.

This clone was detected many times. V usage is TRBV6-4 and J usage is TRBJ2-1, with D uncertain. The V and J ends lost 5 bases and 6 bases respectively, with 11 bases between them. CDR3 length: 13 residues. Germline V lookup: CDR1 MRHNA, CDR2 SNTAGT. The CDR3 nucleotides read TGTGCCAGCAGTACCATAGCAGCCAATGAGCAGTTCTTC. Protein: CASSTIAANEQFF.

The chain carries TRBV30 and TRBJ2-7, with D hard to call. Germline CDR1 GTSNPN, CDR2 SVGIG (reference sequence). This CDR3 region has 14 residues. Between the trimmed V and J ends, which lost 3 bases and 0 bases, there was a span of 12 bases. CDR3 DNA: TGTGCCTGGAGCGTCGTCGGTAGCTCCTACGAGCAGTACTTC. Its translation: CAWSVVGSSYEQYF. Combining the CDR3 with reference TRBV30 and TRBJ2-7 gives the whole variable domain SQTIHQWPATLVQPVGSPLSLECTVEGTSNPNLYWYRQAAGRGLQLLFYSVGIGQISSEVPQNLSASRPQDRQFILSSKKLLLSDSGFYLCAWSVVGSSYEQYFGPGTRLTVT.

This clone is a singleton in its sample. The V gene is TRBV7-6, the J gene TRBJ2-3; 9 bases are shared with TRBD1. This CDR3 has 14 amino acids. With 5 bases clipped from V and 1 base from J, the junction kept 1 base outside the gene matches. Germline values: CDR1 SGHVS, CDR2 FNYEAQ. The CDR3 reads CASSRTGGTDTQYF. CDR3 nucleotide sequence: TGTGCCAGCAGCCGGACAGGGGGCACAGATACGCAGTATTTT.

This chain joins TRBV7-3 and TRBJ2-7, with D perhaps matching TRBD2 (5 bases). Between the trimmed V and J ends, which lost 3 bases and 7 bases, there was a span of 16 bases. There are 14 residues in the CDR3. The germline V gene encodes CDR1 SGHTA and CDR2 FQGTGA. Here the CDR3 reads CASSFALEGREQYF. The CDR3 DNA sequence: TGTGCCAGCAGCTTCGCCCTAGAGGGTCGGGAGCAGTACTTC. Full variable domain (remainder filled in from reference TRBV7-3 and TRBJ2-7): GAGVSQTPSNKVTEKGKYVELRCDPISGHTALYWYRQSLGQGPEFLIYFQGTGAADDSGLPNDRFFAVRPEGSVSTLKIQRTERGDSAVYLCASSFALEGREQYFGPGTRLTVT.

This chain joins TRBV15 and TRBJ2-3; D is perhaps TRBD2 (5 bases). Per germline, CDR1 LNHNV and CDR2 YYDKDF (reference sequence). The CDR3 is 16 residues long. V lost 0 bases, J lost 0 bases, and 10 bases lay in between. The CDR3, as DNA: TGTGCCACCAGCAGAGATGGGCGGGTTAGCACAGATACGCAGTATTTT. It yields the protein CATSRDGRVSTDTQYF.

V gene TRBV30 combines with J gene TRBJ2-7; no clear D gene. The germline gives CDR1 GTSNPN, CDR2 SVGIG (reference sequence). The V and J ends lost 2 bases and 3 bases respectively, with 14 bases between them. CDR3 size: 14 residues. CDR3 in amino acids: CAWSTRQSIYEQYF. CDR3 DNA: TGTGCCTGGAGTACGCGCCAGAGCATCTACGAGCAGTACTTC.

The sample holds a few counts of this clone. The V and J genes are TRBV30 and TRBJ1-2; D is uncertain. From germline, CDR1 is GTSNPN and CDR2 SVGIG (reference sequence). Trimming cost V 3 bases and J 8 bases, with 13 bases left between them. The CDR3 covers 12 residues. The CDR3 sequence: CAWSDYRVGYTF. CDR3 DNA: TGTGCCTGGAGCGATTACCGGGTGGGCTACACCTTC. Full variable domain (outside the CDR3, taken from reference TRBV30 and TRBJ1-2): SQTIHQWPATLVQPVGSPLSLECTVEGTSNPNLYWYRQAAGRGLQLLFYSVGIGQISSEVPQNLSASRPQDRQFILSSKKLLLSDSGFYLCAWSDYRVGYTFGSGTRLTVV.